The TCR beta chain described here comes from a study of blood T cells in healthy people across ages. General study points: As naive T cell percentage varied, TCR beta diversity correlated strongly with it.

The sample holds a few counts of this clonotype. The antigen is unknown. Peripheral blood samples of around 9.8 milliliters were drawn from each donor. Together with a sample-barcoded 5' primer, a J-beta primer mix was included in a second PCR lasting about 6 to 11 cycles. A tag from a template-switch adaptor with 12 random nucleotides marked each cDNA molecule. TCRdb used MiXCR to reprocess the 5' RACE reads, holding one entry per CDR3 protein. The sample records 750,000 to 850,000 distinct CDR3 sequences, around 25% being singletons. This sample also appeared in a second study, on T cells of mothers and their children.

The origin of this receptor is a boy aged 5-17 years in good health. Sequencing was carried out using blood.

CDR3 region: CSARGASDRAEQYF. The CDR3 bases are TGCAGTGCTAGAGGGGCCTCAGACAGGGCCGAGCAGTACTTC. This chain links TRBV20-1 with TRBJ2-5; 7 bases map to TRBD1. The end of the DNA fits TRBJ2-7 better, so the J call may be wrong. The germline CDR1 and CDR2 sequences are DFQATT and SNEGSKA (reference sequence). The CDR3 covers 14 residues.